The T cell receptor (beta chain) under discussion was sequenced for a study of stem cell transplantation in POMP-related autoinflammatory disease. Here immunoSEQ multiplex PCR was the method, and the copy in TCRdb shows in-frame clones only, minus some. This table holds tens of thousands of clones, more than 75% found once. Details on this clone: Its antigen is unknown.

Germline assignment: CDR1 MGHDK and CDR2 SYGVNS. The CDR3 has 14 residues. V was clipped by 1 base and J by 5 bases, with 11 bases between them. Points from the study as a whole: In patients with PRAID, every analyzed T-cell subset tended to show lower diversity and higher clonality.

The rearrangement links TRBV25-1 to TRBJ2-5, with a weak D call TRBD2 (5 bases). The receptor was derived from a human patient with POMP-related autoinflammation and immune dysregulation (PRAID). Some T cells may be supplied by the graft donor. Here the sequenced sample was CD4+ T cells from PBMCs, taken after stem cell transplantation. The DNA of the CDR3 is TGTGCCAGCAGTGAATCGGGATCTGGCGAGACCCAGTACTTC. This gives the protein CASSESGSGETQYF.